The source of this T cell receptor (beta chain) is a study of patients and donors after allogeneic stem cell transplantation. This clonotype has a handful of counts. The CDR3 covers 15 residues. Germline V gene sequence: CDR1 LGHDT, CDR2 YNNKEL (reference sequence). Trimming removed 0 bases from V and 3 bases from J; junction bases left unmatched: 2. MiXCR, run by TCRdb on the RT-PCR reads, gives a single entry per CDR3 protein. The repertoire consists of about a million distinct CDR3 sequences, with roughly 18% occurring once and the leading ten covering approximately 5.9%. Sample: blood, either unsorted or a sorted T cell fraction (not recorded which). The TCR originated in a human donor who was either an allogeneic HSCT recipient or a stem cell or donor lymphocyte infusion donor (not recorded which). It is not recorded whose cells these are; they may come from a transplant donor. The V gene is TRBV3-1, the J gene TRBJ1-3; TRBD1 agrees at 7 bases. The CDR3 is CASSQEDRNGNTIYF. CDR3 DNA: TGTGCCAGCAGCCAAGAGGACAGGAATGGAAACACCATATATTTT.